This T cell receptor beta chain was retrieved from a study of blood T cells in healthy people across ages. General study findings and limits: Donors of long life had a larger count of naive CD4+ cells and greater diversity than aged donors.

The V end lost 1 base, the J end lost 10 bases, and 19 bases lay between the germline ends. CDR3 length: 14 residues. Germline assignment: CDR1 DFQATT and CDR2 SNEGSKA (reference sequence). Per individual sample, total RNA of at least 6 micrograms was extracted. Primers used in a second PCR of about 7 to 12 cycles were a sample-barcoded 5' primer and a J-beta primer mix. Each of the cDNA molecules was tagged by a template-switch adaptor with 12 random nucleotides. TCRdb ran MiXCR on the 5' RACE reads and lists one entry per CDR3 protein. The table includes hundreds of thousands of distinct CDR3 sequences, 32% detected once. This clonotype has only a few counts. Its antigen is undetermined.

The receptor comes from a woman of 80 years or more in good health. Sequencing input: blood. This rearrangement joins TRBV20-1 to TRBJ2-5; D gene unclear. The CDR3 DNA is TGCAGTGCTAGAGGCAGCACGGCACTACGAGACCAGTACTTC. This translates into CSARGSTALRDQYF.